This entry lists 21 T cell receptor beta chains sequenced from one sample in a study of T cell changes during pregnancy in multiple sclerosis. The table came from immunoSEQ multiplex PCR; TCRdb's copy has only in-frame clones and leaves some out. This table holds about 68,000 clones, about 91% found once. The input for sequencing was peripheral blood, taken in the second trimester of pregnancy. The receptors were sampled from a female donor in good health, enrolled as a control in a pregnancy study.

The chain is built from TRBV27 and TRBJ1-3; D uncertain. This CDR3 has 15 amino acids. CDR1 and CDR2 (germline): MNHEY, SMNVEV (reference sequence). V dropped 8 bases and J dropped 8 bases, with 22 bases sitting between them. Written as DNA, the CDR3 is TGTGCCAGCTCCTCCTCGCGGATTCTCGGTGACACCATATATTTT. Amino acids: CASSSSRILGDTIYF.

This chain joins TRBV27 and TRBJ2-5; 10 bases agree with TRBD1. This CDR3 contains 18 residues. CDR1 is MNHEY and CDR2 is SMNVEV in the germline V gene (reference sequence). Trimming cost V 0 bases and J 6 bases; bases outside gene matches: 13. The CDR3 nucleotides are TGTGCCAGCAGTTTATCGAGTGAGGCGGGACAGGGGAGGAAGACCCAGTACTTC. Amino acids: CASSLSSEAGQGRKTQYF.

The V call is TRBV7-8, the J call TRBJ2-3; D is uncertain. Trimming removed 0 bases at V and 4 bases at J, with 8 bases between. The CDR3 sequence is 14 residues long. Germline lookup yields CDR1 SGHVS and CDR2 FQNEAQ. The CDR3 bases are TGTGCCAGCAGCTTAGCCCTAGGCGCAGATACGCAGTATTTT. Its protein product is CASSLALGADTQYF.

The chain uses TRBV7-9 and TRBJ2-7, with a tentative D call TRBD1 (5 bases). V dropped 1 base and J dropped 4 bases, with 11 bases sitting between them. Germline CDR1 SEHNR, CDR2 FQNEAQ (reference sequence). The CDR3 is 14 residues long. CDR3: CASSLVGDHYEQYF. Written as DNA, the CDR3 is TGTGCCAGCAGCTTAGTAGGGGATCATTACGAGCAGTACTTC.

CDR3 region: CASSFLSGGDIQYF. CDR3 nucleotides: TGTGCCAGCAGTTTTCTGAGCGGAGGGGACATTCAGTACTTC. The gene calls are TRBV28 and TRBJ2-4; perhaps TRBD2 as D (6 bases). This CDR3 is built from 14 residues. Looked up from germline, CDR1 is MDHEN and CDR2 is SYDVKM. Trimming took off 3 bases at V and 8 bases at J, with 14 bases between the two ends. The full variable domain, rest sourced from reference TRBV28 and TRBJ2-4, is DVKVTQSSRYLVKRTGEKVFLECVQDMDHENMFWYRQDPGLGLRLIYFSYDVKMKEKGDIPEGYSVSREKKERFSLILESASTNQTSMYLCASSFLSGGDIQYFGAGTRLSVL.

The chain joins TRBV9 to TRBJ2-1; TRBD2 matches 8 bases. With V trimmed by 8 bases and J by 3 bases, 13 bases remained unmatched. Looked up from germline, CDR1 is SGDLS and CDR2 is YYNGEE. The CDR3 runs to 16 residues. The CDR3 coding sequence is TGTGCCAGTTCGAGGGGCAGCGGGAGCCTCTACAATGAGCAGTTCTTC. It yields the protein CASSRGSGSLYNEQFF.

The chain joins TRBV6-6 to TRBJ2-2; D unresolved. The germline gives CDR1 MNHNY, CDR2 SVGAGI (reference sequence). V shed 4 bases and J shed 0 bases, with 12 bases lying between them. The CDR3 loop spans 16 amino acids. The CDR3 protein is CASSFPTDANTGELFF. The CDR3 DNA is TGTGCCAGCAGTTTTCCAACAGATGCGAACACCGGGGAGCTGTTTTTT.

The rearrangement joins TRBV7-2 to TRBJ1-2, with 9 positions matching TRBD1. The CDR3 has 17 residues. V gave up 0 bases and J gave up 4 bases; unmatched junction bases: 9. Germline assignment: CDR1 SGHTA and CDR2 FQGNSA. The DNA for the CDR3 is TGTGCCAGCAGCTTAGCGCTAACGACAGGGGGGGGCTATGGCTACACCTTC. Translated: CASSLALTTGGGYGYTF.

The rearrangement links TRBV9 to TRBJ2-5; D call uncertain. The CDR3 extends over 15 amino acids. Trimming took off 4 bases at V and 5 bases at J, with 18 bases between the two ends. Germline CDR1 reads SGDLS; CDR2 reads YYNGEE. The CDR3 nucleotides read TGTGCCAGCAGCCCCAGCGCTACCCCTCCGGAGACCCAGTACTTC. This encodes CASSPSATPPETQYF.

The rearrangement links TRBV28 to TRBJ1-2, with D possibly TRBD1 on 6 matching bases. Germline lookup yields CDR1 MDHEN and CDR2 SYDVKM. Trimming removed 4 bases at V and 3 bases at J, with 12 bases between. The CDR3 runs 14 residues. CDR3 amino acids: CASSSGDTHYGYTF. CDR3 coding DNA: TGTGCCAGCAGTTCAGGGGACACCCACTATGGCTACACCTTC.

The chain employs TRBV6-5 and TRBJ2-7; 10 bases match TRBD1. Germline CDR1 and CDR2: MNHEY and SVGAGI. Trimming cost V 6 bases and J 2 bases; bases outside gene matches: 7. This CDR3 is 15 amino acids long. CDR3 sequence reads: CASSYRDRGTYEQYF. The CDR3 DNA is TGTGCCAGCAGCTACAGGGACAGGGGAACCTACGAGCAGTACTTC.

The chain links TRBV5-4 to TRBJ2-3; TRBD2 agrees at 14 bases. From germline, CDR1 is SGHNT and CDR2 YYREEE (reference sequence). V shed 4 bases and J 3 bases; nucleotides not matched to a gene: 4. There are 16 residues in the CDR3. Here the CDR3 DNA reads TGTGCCAGCAGCAAGGGACTAGCGGGAGTAACAGATACGCAGTATTTT. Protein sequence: CASSKGLAGVTDTQYF.

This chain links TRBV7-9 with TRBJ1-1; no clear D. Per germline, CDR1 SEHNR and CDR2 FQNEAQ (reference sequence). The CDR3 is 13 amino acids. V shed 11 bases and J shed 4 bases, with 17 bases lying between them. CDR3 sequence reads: CALEEGMGTEAFF. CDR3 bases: TGTGCCCTCGAGGAAGGCATGGGCACTGAAGCTTTCTTT.

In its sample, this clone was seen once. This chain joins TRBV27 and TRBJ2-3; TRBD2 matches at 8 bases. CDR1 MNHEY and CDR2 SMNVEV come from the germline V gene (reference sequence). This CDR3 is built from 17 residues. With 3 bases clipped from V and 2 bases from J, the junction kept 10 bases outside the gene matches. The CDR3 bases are TGTGCCAGCAGTTTCTACGTAGTAGCGGGGTACACAGATACGCAGTATTTT. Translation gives CASSFYVVAGYTDTQYF.

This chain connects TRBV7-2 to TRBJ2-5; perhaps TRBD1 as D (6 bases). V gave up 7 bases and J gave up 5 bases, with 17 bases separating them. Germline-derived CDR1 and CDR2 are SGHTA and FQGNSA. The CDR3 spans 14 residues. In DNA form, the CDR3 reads TGTGCCAGCAACTTGGAGACAGGTGTGGAGACCCAGTACTTC. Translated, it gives CASNLETGVETQYF. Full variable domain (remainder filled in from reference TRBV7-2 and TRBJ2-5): GAGVSQSPSNKVTEKGKDVELRCDPISGHTALYWYRQSLGQGLEFLIYFQGNSAPDKSGLPSDRFSAERTGGSVSTLTIQRTQQEDSAVYLCASNLETGVETQYFGPGTRLLVL.

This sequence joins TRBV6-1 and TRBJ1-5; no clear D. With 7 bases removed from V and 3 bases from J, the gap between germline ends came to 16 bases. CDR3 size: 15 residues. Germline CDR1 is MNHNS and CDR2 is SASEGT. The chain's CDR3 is CASTVQMFHNQPQHF. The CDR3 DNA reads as TGTGCCAGCACCGTTCAGATGTTTCACAATCAGCCCCAGCATTTT.

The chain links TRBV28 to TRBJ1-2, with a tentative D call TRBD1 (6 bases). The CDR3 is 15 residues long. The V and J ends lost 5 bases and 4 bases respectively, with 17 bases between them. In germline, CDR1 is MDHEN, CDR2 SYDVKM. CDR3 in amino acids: CASSTRGGPFYGYTF. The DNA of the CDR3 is TGTGCCAGCAGTACCCGGGGGGGGCCATTCTATGGCTACACCTTC.

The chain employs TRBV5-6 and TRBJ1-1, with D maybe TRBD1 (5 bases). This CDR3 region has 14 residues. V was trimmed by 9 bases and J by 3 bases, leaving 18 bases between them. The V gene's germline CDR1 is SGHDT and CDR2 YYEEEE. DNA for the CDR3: TGTGCCACCAACGCGGGGCAGGGATACACTGAAGCTTTCTTT. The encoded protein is CATNAGQGYTEAFF.

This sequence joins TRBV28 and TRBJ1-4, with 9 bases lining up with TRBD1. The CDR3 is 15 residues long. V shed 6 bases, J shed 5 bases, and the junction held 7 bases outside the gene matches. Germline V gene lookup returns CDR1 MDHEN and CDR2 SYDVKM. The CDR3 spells CASRAGTGRNEKLFF. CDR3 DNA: TGTGCCAGCAGGGCCGGGACAGGGCGGAATGAAAAACTGTTTTTT.

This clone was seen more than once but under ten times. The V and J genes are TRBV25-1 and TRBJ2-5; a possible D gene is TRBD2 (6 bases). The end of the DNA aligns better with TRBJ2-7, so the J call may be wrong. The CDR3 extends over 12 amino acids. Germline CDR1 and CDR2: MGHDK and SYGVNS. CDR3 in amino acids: CASSSGRYEQYF. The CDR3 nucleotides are TGTGCCAGCAGTTCAGGGAGGTACGAGCAGTACTTC.

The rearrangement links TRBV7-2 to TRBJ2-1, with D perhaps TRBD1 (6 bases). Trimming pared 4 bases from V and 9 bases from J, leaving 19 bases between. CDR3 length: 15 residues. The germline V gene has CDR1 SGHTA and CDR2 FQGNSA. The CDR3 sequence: CASSSKSVGTTEQFF. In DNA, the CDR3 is TGTGCCAGCAGCTCGAAGTCTGTCGGGACAACTGAGCAGTTCTTC. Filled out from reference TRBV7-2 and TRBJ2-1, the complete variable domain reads GAGVSQSPSNKVTEKGKDVELRCDPISGHTALYWYRQSLGQGLEFLIYFQGNSAPDKSGLPSDRFSAERTGGSVSTLTIQRTQQEDSAVYLCASSSKSVGTTEQFFGPGTRLTVL.